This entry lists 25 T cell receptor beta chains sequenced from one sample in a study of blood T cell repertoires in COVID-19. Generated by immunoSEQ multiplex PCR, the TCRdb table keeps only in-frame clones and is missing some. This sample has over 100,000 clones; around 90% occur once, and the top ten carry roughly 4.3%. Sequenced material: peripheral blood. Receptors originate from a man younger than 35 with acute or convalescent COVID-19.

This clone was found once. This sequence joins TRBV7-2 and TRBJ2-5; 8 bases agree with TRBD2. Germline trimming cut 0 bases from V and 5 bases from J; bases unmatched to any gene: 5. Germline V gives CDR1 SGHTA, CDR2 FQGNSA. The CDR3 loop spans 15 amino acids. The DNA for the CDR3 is TGTGCCAGCAGCTTAGCGCTCGGGGGGGCGGAGACCCAGTACTTC. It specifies CASSLALGGAETQYF.

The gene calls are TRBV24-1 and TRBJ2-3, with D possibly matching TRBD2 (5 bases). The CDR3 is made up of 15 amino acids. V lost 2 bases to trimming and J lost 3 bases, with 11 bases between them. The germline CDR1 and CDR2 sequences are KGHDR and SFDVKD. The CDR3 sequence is CATSDSKEATDTQYF. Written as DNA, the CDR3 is TGTGCCACCAGTGATTCGAAGGAGGCGACAGATACGCAGTATTTT.

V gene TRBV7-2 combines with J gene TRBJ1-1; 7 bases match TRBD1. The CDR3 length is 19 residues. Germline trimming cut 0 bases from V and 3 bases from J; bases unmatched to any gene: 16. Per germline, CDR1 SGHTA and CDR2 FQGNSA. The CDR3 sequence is CASSLAGGHRWGQHTEAFF. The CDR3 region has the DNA TGTGCCAGCAGCTTAGCGGGGGGACACCGCTGGGGACAGCACACTGAAGCTTTCTTT.

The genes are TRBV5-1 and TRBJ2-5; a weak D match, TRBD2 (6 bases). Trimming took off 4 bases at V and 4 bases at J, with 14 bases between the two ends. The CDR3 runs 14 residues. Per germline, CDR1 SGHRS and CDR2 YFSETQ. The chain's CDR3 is CASSPGTEGETQYF. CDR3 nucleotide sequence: TGCGCCAGCAGCCCCGGGACTGAAGGAGAGACCCAGTACTTC.

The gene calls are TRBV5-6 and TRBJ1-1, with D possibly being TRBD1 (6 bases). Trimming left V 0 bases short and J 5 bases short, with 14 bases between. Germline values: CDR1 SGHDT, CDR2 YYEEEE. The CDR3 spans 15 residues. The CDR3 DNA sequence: TGTGCCAGCAGCTTGGAGGCGTCCCAGGGGACTGAAGCTTTCTTT. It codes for CASSLEASQGTEAFF.

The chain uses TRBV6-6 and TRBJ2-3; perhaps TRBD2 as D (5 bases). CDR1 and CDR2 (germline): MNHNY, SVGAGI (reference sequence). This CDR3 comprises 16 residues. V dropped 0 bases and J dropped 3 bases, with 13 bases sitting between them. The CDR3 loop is CASSYSSFGETDTQYF. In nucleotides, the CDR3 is TGTGCCAGCAGTTACTCCTCTTTTGGGGAGACAGATACGCAGTATTTT.

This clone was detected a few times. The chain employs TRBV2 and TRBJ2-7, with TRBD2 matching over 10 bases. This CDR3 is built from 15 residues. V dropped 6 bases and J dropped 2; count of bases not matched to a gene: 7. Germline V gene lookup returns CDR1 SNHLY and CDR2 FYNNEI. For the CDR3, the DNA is TGTGCCAGCAGGGATAGCGGGAGGAACCCCTACGAGCAGTACTTC. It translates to CASRDSGRNPYEQYF.

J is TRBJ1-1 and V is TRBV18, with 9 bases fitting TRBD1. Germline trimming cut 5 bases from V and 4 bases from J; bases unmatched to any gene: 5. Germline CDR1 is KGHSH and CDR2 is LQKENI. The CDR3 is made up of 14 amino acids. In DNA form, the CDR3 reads TGTGCCAGCTCAGGGACAGGGAGGATCACTGAAGCTTTCTTT. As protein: CASSGTGRITEAFF.

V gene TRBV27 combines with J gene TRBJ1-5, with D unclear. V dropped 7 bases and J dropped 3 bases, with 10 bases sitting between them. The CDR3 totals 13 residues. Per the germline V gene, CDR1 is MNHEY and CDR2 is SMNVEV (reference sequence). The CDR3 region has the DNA TGTGCCAGCACACCGGGAGCCAATCAGCCCCAGCATTTT. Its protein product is CASTPGANQPQHF.

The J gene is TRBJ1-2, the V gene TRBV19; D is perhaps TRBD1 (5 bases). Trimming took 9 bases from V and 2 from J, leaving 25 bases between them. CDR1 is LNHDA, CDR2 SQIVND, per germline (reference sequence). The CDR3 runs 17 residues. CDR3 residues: CASYNDRGAAPNYGYTF. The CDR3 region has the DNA TGTGCCAGCTACAACGATAGGGGTGCAGCCCCCAACTATGGCTACACCTTC.

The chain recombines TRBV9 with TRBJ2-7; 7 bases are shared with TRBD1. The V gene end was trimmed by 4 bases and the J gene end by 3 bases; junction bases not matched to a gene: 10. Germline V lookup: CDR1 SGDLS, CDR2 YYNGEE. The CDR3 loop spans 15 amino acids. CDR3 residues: CASSLSPGQVYEQYF. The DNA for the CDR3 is TGTGCCAGCAGCCTATCTCCAGGACAGGTCTACGAGCAGTACTTC.

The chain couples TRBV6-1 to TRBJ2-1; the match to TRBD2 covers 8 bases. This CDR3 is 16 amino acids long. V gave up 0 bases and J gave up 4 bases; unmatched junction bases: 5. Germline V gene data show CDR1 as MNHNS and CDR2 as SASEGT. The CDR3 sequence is CASSEAGTSLYNEQFF. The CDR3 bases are TGTGCCAGCAGTGAAGCCGGGACTAGTCTTTACAATGAGCAGTTCTTC.

The DNA of the CDR3 is TGTGCCAGCAGCCAAGTCCATGGGACAGAACTTAGCTTGAGGAACACTGAAGCTTTCTTT. It is translated as CASSQVHGTELSLRNTEAFF. The chain employs TRBV3-1 (or the pseudogene TRBV3-2) and TRBJ1-1; 7 bases map to TRBD1. This CDR3 spans 20 amino acids. Trimming cost V 1 base and J 1 base; bases outside gene matches: 18. Germline CDR1 reads LGHDT; CDR2 reads YNNKEL (reference sequence).

CDR3 residues: CASSLTGYEQYF. In DNA, the CDR3 is TGTGCCAGCAGTTTAACGGGTTACGAGCAGTACTTC. The chain combines TRBV12-3 or TRBV12-4 with TRBJ2-7, with no clear D. Trimming took off 2 bases at V and 4 bases at J, with 6 bases between the two ends. The CDR3 contains 12 residues.

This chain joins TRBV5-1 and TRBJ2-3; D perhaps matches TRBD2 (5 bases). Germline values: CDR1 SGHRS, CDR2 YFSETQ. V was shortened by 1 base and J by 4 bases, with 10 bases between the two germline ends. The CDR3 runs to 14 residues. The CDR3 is CASSLKLVADTQYF. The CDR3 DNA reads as TGCGCCAGCAGCTTGAAACTAGTTGCAGATACGCAGTATTTT.

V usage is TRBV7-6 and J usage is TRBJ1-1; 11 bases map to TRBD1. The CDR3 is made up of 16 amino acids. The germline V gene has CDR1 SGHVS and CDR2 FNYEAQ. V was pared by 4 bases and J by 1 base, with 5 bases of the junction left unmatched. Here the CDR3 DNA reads TGTGCCAGCAGCTCCTTCGGGACAGGGGGGAACACTGAAGCTTTCTTT. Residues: CASSSFGTGGNTEAFF.

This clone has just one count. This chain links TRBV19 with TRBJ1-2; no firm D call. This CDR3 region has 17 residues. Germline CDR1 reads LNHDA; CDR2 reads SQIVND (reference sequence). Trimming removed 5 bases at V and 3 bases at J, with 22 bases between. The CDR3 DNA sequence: TGTGCCAGTAGTCTTATCTCAGGATTCGAGTCCTACTATGGCTACACCTTC. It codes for CASSLISGFESYYGYTF.

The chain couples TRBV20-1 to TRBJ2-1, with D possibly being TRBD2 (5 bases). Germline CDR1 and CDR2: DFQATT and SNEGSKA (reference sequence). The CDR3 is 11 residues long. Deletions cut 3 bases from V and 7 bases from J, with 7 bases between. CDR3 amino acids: CSASGMNEQFF. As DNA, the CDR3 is TGCAGTGCTAGCGGGATGAATGAGCAGTTCTTC.

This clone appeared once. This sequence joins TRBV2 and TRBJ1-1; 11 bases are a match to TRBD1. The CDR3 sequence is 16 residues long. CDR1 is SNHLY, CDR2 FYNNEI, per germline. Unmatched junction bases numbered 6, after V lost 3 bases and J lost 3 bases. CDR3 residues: CASSDRTGGADTEAFF. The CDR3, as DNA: TGTGCCAGCAGTGATAGGACAGGGGGCGCGGACACTGAAGCTTTCTTT.

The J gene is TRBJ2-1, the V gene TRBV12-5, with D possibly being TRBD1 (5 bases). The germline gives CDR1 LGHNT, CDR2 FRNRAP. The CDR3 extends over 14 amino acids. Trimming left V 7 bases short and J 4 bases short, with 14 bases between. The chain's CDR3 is CASATWGGYNEQFF. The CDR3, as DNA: TGTGCTAGTGCCACCTGGGGCGGTTACAATGAGCAGTTCTTC.

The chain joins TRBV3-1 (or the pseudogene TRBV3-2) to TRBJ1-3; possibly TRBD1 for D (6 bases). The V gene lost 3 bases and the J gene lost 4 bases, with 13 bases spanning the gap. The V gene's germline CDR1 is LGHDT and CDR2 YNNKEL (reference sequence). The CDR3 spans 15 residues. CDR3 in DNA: TGTGCCAGCAGCCACGAGGCGGGGGCGGGAAACACCATATATTTT. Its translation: CASSHEAGAGNTIYF.

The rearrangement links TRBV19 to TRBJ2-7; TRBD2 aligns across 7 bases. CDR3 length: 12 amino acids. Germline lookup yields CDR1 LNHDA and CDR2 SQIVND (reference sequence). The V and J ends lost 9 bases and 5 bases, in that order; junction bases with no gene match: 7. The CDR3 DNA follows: TGTGCCAGCGGTTGGGGGGGGGACGAGCAGTACTTC. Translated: CASGWGGDEQYF.

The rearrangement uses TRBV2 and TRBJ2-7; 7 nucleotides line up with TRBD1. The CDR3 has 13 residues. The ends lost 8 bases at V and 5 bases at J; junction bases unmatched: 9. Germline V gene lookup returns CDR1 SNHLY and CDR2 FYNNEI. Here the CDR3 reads CASGNRGKNEQYF. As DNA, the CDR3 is TGTGCCAGCGGGAACAGGGGAAAAAACGAGCAGTACTTC. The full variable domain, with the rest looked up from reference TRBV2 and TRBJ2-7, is EPEVTQTPSHQVTQMGQEVILRCVPISNHLYFYWYRQILGQKVEFLVSFYNNEISEKSEIFDDQFSVERPDGSNFTLKIRSTKLEDSAMYFCASGNRGKNEQYFGPGTRLTVT.

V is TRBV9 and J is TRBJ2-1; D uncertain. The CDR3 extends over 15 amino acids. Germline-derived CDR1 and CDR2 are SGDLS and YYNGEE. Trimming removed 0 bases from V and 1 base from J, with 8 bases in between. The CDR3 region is CASSVAAVSYNEQFF. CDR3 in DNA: TGTGCCAGCAGCGTAGCTGCGGTGTCCTACAATGAGCAGTTCTTC.

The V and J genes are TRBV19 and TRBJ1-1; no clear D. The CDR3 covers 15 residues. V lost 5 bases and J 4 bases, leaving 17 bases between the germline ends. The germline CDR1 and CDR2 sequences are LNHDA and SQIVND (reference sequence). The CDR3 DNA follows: TGTGCCAGTAGTCTAAGGACTCCCCCGAGCACTGAAGCTTTCTTT. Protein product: CASSLRTPPSTEAFF.